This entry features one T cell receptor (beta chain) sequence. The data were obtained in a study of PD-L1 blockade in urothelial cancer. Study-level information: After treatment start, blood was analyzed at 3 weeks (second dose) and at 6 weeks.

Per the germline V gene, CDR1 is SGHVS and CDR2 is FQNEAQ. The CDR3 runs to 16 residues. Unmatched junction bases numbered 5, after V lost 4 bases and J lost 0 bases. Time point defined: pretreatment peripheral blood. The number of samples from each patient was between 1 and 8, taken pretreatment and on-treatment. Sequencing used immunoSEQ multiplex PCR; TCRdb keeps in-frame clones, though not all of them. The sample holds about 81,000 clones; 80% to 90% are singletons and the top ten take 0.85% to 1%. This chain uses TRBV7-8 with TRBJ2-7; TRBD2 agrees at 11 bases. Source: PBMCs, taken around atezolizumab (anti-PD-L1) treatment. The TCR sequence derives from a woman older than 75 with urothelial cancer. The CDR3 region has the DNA TGTGCCAGCAGCTCCCGGACTAGCGGGCCCTCCTACGAGCAGTACTTC. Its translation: CASSSRTSGPSYEQYF.